These 23 T cell receptor beta chains share one sample of origin, sequenced in a study of blood T cell repertoires in COVID-19. This table comes from immunoSEQ multiplex PCR, and its TCRdb copy is limited to in-frame clones, with some not included. The sample shows around 67,000 clones, over 70% of them seen only once. The sample consisted of peripheral blood. The origin of the receptors is a woman aged 70 to 79 with acute or convalescent COVID-19.

The rearrangement links TRBV28 to TRBJ1-2; 7 bases agree with TRBD1. From germline, CDR1 is MDHEN and CDR2 SYDVKM. The trim removed 8 bases at V and 7 bases at J, leaving 7 bases unmatched. This CDR3 is built from 12 residues. The CDR3 DNA reads as TGTGCCAGCTTTACAGGGGCGAGTGGCTACACCTTC. Its translation: CASFTGASGYTF.

The V and J genes are TRBV28 and TRBJ2-7, with TRBD2 identical over 11 bases. The CDR3 contains 16 residues. V lost 2 bases and J lost 0; bases outside the gene matches: 3. Germline lookup yields CDR1 MDHEN and CDR2 SYDVKM. Written as DNA, the CDR3 is TGTGCCAGCAGTTTAGAGGGGACTAGCGGCTCCTACGAGCAGTACTTC. This gives the protein CASSLEGTSGSYEQYF.

This clone was observed a few times. This chain connects TRBV12-2 to TRBJ2-1; the table names TRBD2, a call not compared with the DNA. TRBV12-2 is shown as a pseudogene. The CDR3 runs to 16 residues. The CDR3 spells CASRLVSEGSYNEQFF. Here the CDR3 DNA reads TGTGCAAGTCGCTTAGTGTCGGAGGGGTCCTACAATGAGCAGTTCTTC.

V and J are TRBV28 and TRBJ1-5, with D uncertain. The CDR3 is 14 amino acids. V lost 6 bases, J lost 5 bases, and 14 bases lay in between. Germline V gene lookup returns CDR1 MDHEN and CDR2 SYDVKM. The CDR3 protein is CASSSAARDQPQHF. Here the CDR3 DNA reads TGTGCCAGCAGCTCGGCCGCCCGGGATCAGCCCCAGCATTTT.

The J gene is TRBJ1-4, the V gene TRBV6-5; 7 nucleotides line up with TRBD1. The CDR3 sequence is 15 residues long. In germline, CDR1 is MNHEY, CDR2 SVGAGI. J was trimmed by 4 bases and V by 5 bases; bases with no gene match: 7. The CDR3 loop reads CASSRKTGNNEKLFF. Here the CDR3 DNA reads TGTGCCAGCAGTCGAAAGACAGGGAATAATGAAAAACTGTTTTTT.

The J gene is TRBJ2-3, the V gene TRBV12-5; 7 positions match TRBD1. This CDR3 has 15 amino acids. CDR1 is LGHNT and CDR2 is FRNRAP in the germline V gene. With V trimmed by 5 bases and J by 0 bases, 5 bases remained unmatched. CDR3 in DNA: TGTGCTAGTGGTAGAGGACAGGTTAGCACAGATACGCAGTATTTT. Amino acids: CASGRGQVSTDTQYF.

The rearrangement joins TRBV4-3 to TRBJ1-3; D gene uncertain. Germline V gene sequence: CDR1 LGHNA, CDR2 YSLEER. The CDR3 contains 15 residues. V lost 1 base and J lost 1, with 8 bases in between. The CDR3 loop is CASSQGWLSGNTIYF. The CDR3, as DNA: TGCGCCAGCAGCCAAGGGTGGCTTTCTGGAAACACCATATATTTT.

The chain is built from TRBV6-5 and TRBJ1-6; 9 bases are a match to TRBD1. Unmatched junction bases numbered 2, after V lost 7 bases and J lost 7 bases. Germline values: CDR1 MNHEY, CDR2 SVGAGI. CDR3 size: 13 residues. CDR3 loop: CASKGQGNSPLHF. CDR3 sequence (DNA): TGTGCCAGCAAGGGACAGGGAAATTCACCCCTCCACTTT.

This clone has just one count. This chain joins TRBV5-1 and TRBJ2-5, with 9 bases fitting TRBD2. After removal of 3 bases from V and 3 bases from J, the junction contained 3 bases not matched to a gene. Germline loops: CDR1 SGHRS, CDR2 YFSETQ. This CDR3 has 14 residues. The CDR3, as DNA: TGCGCCAGCAGCTCGGTAGCGGGAGAAGAGACCCAGTACTTC. Translating it yields CASSSVAGEETQYF.

This chain links TRBV5-1 with TRBJ2-5, with D possibly TRBD1 on 6 matching bases. CDR3 length: 15 residues. Trimming left V 4 bases short and J 4 bases short, with 17 bases between. Germline CDR1 SGHRS, CDR2 YFSETQ. CDR3: CASSTGQGWGETQYF. The DNA of the CDR3 is TGCGCCAGCAGCACGGGACAAGGGTGGGGAGAGACCCAGTACTTC.

The chain employs TRBV5-4 and TRBJ2-1; D is unclear. This CDR3 is built from 13 residues. Germline assignment: CDR1 SGHNT and CDR2 YYREEE (reference sequence). Between the trimmed V and J ends, which lost 4 bases and 2 bases, there was a span of 7 bases. CDR3 nucleotide sequence: TGTGCCAGCAGCCCCGCAGCCTACAATGAGCAGTTCTTC. Its translation: CASSPAAYNEQFF.

The chain employs TRBV19 and TRBJ1-5; D remains ambiguous. This CDR3 comprises 14 residues. Germline V gene lookup returns CDR1 LNHDA and CDR2 SQIVND (reference sequence). V was trimmed by 1 base and J by 2 bases, leaving 6 bases between them. This CDR3 is CASSIVPGNQPQHF. CDR3 DNA: TGTGCCAGTAGTATAGTCCCAGGCAATCAGCCCCAGCATTTT.

This clone was counted a single time. CDR3 amino acids: CSAQEGWRTEAFF. DNA for the CDR3: TGCAGCGCACAAGAGGGTTGGAGGACTGAAGCTTTCTTT. The V and J genes are TRBV29-1 and TRBJ1-1; D gene uncertain. V lost 7 bases and J 5 bases, leaving 17 bases between the germline ends. CDR1 is SQVTM and CDR2 is ANQGSEA in the germline V gene. This CDR3 has 13 amino acids.

The J gene is TRBJ2-1, the V gene TRBV28, with TRBD2 matching over 11 bases. J gave up 2 bases and V 6 bases, and 9 bases lay outside the gene matches. Germline-derived CDR1 and CDR2 are MDHEN and SYDVKM. The CDR3 runs to 17 residues. The CDR3 loop reads CASSSRLAGKTYNEQFF. The CDR3 DNA reads TGTGCCAGCAGCTCCAGACTAGCGGGAAAGACCTACAATGAGCAGTTCTTC.

The chain couples TRBV28 to TRBJ1-4; TRBD1 agrees at 7 bases. After removal of 3 bases from V and 7 bases from J, the junction contained 11 bases not matched to a gene. CDR3 size: 16 residues. CDR1 is MDHEN and CDR2 is SYDVKM in the germline V gene. CDR3 protein: CASSLKGAVTREKLFF. In nucleotides, the CDR3 is TGTGCCAGCAGTTTGAAGGGGGCTGTAACACGTGAAAAACTGTTTTTT.

The gene calls are TRBV5-1 and TRBJ2-3, with 13 bases that match TRBD2. The CDR3 runs 17 residues. V lost 3 bases, J lost 4 bases, and 8 bases stayed unmatched. Looked up from germline, CDR1 is SGHRS and CDR2 is YFSETQ. CDR3 loop: CASSSTRTSGSADTQYF. The CDR3 DNA reads as TGCGCCAGCAGCTCGACAAGGACTAGCGGGAGTGCAGATACGCAGTATTTT.

The chain links TRBV19 to TRBJ1-2, with D possibly being TRBD1 (5 bases). There are 14 residues in the CDR3. Germline CDR1 LNHDA, CDR2 SQIVND (reference sequence). Trimming removed 3 bases from V and 5 bases from J, with 13 bases in between. The CDR3 DNA is TGTGCCAGTAGTATCCGCGGCAGGGAATATGGCTACACCTTC. The encoded protein is CASSIRGREYGYTF.

In this sample, this clone turned up a few times. The chain employs TRBV20-1 and TRBJ1-1; D unclear. Germline V CDR1 and CDR2: DFQATT, SNEGSKA (reference sequence). V was clipped by 6 bases and J by 5 bases, with 10 bases between them. This CDR3 spans 11 amino acids. This chain's CDR3 is CSAEIGTEAFF. The DNA of the CDR3 is TGCAGTGCCGAGATCGGGACTGAAGCTTTCTTT.

The CDR3 is CASSLTGGYGYTF. In nucleotides, the CDR3 is TGTGCCAGCAGCCTGACAGGGGGCTATGGCTACACCTTC. This chain links TRBV7-2 with TRBJ1-2, with 9 positions matching TRBD1. This CDR3 is built from 13 residues. Trimming cost V 5 bases and J 4 bases; bases outside gene matches: 2. CDR1 is SGHTA, CDR2 FQGNSA, per germline.

In this sample, this clone turned up a few times. V and J are TRBV9 and TRBJ2-1; 13 bases align to TRBD2. CDR3 size: 16 residues. With V trimmed by 3 bases and J by 4 bases, 4 bases remained unmatched. The germline V gene encodes CDR1 SGDLS and CDR2 YYNGEE. The CDR3 DNA is TGTGCCAGCAGCGCGGGGACTAGCGGGGTTTACAATGAGCAGTTCTTC. Its protein is CASSAGTSGVYNEQFF.

This clone was recorded many times. The chain links TRBV9 to TRBJ2-1; 12 bases fit TRBD2. Trimming cost V 4 bases and J 6 bases; bases outside gene matches: 8. Germline lookup yields CDR1 SGDLS and CDR2 YYNGEE. The CDR3 is 16 residues long. The CDR3 spells CASSSRTSGVRNEQFF. The DNA of the CDR3 is TGTGCCAGCAGCTCCCGGACTAGCGGGGTACGCAATGAGCAGTTCTTC.

The genes are TRBV7-2 and TRBJ2-2, with 8 positions matching TRBD2. From germline, CDR1 is SGHTA and CDR2 FQGNSA. The CDR3 runs 15 residues. The junction had 5 bases not matched to a gene; V was cut back by 2 bases and J by 6 bases. The CDR3 nucleotides are TGTGCCAGCAGCTTAAGCGGGAGTGGGTCCGGGGAGCTGTTTTTT. Amino acid sequence: CASSLSGSGSGELFF. The variable domain in full, with the rest retrieved from reference TRBV7-2 and TRBJ2-2, is GAGVSQSPSNKVTEKGKDVELRCDPISGHTALYWYRQSLGQGLEFLIYFQGNSAPDKSGLPSDRFSAERTGGSVSTLTIQRTQQEDSAVYLCASSLSGSGSGELFFGEGSRLTVL.

This clone was counted a few times. The chain uses TRBV2 and TRBJ1-4; the match to TRBD1 covers 8 bases. Trimming removed 6 bases from V and 0 bases from J; junction bases left unmatched: 0. CDR1 is SNHLY and CDR2 is FYNNEI in the germline V gene. This CDR3 has 14 residues. For the CDR3, the DNA is TGTGCCAGCAGGACAGGGGCAACTAATGAAAAACTGTTTTTT. It specifies CASRTGATNEKLFF.